This TCR beta chain was found in a study of shared clonotypes between healthy human individuals. Whole-study results and caveats: Limitation of the genetic and exposure-history diversity represented came from the few donors. The rarefaction results pointed to incomplete sorted-subset sequencing despite large depth.

In the case of this clone: Its antigen is not known.

Donors comprised healthy HIV-negative adults lacking recent acute infections or vaccinations. Researchers partitioned CD4+ cells into CD45RA+ naive and CD45RA-negative memory subsets. Germline CDR1 LNHDA, CDR2 SQIVND (reference sequence). Trimming removed 3 bases from V and 4 bases from J, with 17 bases in between. This CDR3 comprises 16 residues. Assay used: immunoSEQ multiplex PCR; TCRdb lists only in-frame clones, some missing. The data show approximately 2.1 million clones, approximately 95% seen once. This sequence was found in a young man in good health. Some clones in this sample may be carry-over from other donors' samples. Input material: naive CD4+ T cells from PBMCs. The subset denotes: CD45RA+ positively selected. The V call is TRBV19, the J call TRBJ2-3, with unresolved D. The CDR3 region is CASSIDHTKPPDTQYF. The DNA for the CDR3 is TGTGCCAGTAGTATTGATCACACGAAACCGCCAGATACGCAGTATTTT.